The TCR beta chain described here comes from a study of blood T cell repertoires in COVID-19. Study context: Samples taken during acute and convalescent COVID-19 were collected in the United States, Italy and Spain. PBMCs, B-cell-depleted T cells, or T cells provided the cDNA or gDNA that made up the material.

Patients at the Seattle site were enrolled during active infection and followed longitudinally. This CDR3 has 12 amino acids. From germline, CDR1 is PRHDT and CDR2 FYEKMQ (reference sequence). This clone has a single count. At one end, the junction sequence differs from germline, possibly due to a read error. Per the study methods: Amplification from reference gene primers served as the basis for estimated nucleated cell counts. The assay was immunoSEQ multiplex PCR, and TCRdb's table has in-frame clones only and misses some. V and J calls plus clone size are reproduced from that table; the DNA served to infer D and trimming. The repertoire holds about 350,000 clones, with about 90% as singletons.

J is TRBJ1-2 and V is TRBV13, with 10 bases fitting TRBD1. This clonotype was obtained from a woman in her sixties or seventies with COVID-19, enrolled during active disease. Sequencing was done on a sample of peripheral blood. This chain's CDR3 is CASSPRQGAPSF. CDR3 in DNA: TGTGCCAGCAGCCCCCGACAGGGGGCTCCCTCCTTC.